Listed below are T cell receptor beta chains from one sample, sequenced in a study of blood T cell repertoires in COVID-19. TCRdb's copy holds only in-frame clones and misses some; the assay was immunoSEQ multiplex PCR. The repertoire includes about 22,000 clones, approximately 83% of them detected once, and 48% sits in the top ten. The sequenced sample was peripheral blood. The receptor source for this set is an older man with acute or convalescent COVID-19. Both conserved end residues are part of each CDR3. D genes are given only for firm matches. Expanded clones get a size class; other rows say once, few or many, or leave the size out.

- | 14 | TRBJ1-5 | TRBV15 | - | TGTGCCACCAGCAGAGATCGGGGCAATCAGCCCCAGCATTTT | CATSRDRGNQPQHF
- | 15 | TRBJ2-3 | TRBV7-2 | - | TGTGCCAGCAGCTGGGGCGGAGATAGCACAGATACGCAGTATTTT | CASSWGGDSTDTQYF
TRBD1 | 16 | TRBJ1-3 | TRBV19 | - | TGTGCCAGTAGCCCGACAGGGACCCGCTCTGGAAACACCATATATTTT | CASSPTGTRSGNTIYF
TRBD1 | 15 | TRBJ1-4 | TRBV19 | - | TGTGCCAGTAGTACCAACAGGGGCCAAAATGAAAAACTGTTTTTT | CASSTNRGQNEKLFF
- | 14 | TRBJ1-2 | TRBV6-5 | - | TGTGCCAGCAGTCGACGGACTACTAACTATGGCTACACCTTC | CASSRRTTNYGYTF
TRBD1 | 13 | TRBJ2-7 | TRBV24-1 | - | TGTGCCACTAGACAGGGGGCAGTAGACGAGCAGTACTTC | CATRQGAVDEQYF
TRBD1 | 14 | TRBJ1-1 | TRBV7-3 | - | TGTGCCAGCAGCTTTACAGGGGGGAACACTGAAGCTTTCTTT | CASSFTGGNTEAFF
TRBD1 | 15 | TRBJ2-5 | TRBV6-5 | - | TGTGCCAGCAGGCCCTATCTAGGGGGCAGAGAGACCCAGTACTTC | CASRPYLGGRETQYF
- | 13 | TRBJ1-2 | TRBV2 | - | TGTGCCAGCTCGCCGACAGGATCCCATGGCTACACCTTC | CASSPTGSHGYTF
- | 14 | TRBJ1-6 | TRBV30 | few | TGTGCCTGGAGTGAGTTACAAAATAATTCACCCCTCCACTTT | CAWSELQNNSPLHF
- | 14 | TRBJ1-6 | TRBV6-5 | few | TGTGCCACAGGCCGAGGGGAGGATAATTCACCCCTCCACTTT | CATGRGEDNSPLHF
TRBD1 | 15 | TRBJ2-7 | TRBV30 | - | TGTGCCTGGAGTGTCCCCGACAGGGTCGCCTACGAGCAGTACTTC | CAWSVPDRVAYEQYF
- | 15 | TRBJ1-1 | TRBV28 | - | TGTGCCAGCAGTTTTAGGCCCAAAGGGGTCACTGAAGCTTTCTTT | CASSFRPKGVTEAFF
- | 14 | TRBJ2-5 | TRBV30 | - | TGTGCCTGGAGATCTGGGCAGGCGGCGGGGACCCAGTACTTC | CAWRSGQAAGTQYF
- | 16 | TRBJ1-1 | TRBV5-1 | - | TGCGCCAGCAGCTTGGCCCCAGGGTTGGAATTAACTGAAGCTTTCTTT | CASSLAPGLELTEAFF
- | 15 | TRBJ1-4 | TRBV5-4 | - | TGTGCCAGCAGCGAACAGCGGGCCTCTGATGAAAAACTGTTTTTT | CASSEQRASDEKLFF
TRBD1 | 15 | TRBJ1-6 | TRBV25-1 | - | TGTGCCAGCAGTATACCGGGACAGGGTAATTCACCCCTCCACTTT | CASSIPGQGNSPLHF
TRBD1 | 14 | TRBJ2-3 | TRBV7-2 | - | TGTGCCAGCAGCGTGACAGGGCCGGCAGATACGCAGTATTTT | CASSVTGPADTQYF
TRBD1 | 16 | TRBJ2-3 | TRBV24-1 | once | TGTGCCACCAGTGCCGGGACAGGGACGAACACAGATACGCAGTATTTT | CATSAGTGTNTDTQYF
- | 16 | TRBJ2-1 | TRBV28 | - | TGTGCCAGCGACGATACGTTTGGGGGGATTCCGAATGAGCAGTTCTTC | CASDDTFGGIPNEQFF
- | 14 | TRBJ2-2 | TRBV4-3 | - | TGCGCCAGCAGCCAAGACAGTAACACCGGGGAGCTGTTTTTT | CASSQDSNTGELFF
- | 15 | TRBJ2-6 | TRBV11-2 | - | TGTGCCAGCAGCATCAGGGTATCTGGGGCCAACGTCCTGACTTTC | CASSIRVSGANVLTF
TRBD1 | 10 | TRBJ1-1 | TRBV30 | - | TGTGCCTGGGGGGACAGGGGGTTGATTTTT | CAWGDRGLIF
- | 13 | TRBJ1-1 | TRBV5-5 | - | TGTGCCAGCAGCTTGGTGGCGGGGGCTGAAGCTTTCTTT | CASSLVAGAEAFF
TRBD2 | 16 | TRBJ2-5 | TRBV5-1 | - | TGCGCCAGCAGCTTGGCGGCGGGAGGGCCTGAAGAGACCCAGTACTTC | CASSLAAGGPEETQYF
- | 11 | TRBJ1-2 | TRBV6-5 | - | TGTGCCAGCAGACGTCCGGATGGCTACACCTTC | CASRRPDGYTF
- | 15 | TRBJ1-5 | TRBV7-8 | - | TGTGCCAGCAGCTTAGGGCAGATTAGCAATCAGCCCCAGCATTTT | CASSLGQISNQPQHF
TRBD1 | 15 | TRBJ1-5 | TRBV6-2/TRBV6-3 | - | TGTGCCAGCAGTACTAGACAGGGTGGCAATCAGCCCCAGCATTTT | CASSTRQGGNQPQHF
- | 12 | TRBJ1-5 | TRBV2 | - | TGTGCCAGCGACAATAGCAATCAGCCCCAGCATTTT | CASDNSNQPQHF
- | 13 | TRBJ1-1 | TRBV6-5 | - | TGTGCCAGCAGCTACAGGGCGGCAGGGCGTGCTTTCTTT | CASSYRAAGRAFF
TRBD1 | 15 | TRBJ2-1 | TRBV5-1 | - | TGCGCCAGCAGCTTGGGACAGGGGACCTACAATGAGCAGTTCTTC | CASSLGQGTYNEQFF
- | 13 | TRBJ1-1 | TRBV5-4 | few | TGTGCCAGCAGCCTTCAACGCGACACTGAAGCTTTCTTT | CASSLQRDTEAFF
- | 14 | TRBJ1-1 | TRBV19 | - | TGTGCCAGTAGTATATCGACAGCAAACACTGAAGCTTTCTTT | CASSISTANTEAFF
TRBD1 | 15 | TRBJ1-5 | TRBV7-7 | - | TGTGCCAGCAAAGGGACAGATTATAGCAATCAGCCCCAGCATTTT | CASKGTDYSNQPQHF
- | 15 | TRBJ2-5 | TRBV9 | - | TGTGCCAGCAGCGTAGAGGCGGGGCCCGAGGAGACCCAGTACTTC | CASSVEAGPEETQYF
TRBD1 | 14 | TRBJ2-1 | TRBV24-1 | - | TGTGCCACCAGTGAACAGGACAGGGAAAGTGAGCAGTTCTTC | CATSEQDRESEQFF
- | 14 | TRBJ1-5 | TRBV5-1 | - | TGCGCCAGCAGCTTATCAGGGTTCAATCAGCCCCAGCATTTT | CASSLSGFNQPQHF
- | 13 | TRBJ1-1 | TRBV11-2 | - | TGTGCCAGCAGCTTAAACCGACTCACTGAAGCTTTCTTT | CASSLNRLTEAFF
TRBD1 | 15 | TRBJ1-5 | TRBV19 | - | TGTGCCAGTAGTCCAGGGCCCACAGGGGATCAGCCCCAGCATTTT | CASSPGPTGDQPQHF
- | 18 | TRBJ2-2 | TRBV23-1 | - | TGCGCCAGCAGTCGGCCTAGGCATCGGACAGTTAACACCGGGGAGCTGTTTTTT | CASSRPRHRTVNTGELFF
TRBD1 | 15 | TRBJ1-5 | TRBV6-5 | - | TGTGCCAGCAGTTCCCCGGACAGGGCATATCAGCCCCAGCATTTT | CASSSPDRAYQPQHF
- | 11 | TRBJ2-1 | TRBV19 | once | TGTGCCAGTAGCTACTACAATGAGCAGTTCTTC | CASSYYNEQFF